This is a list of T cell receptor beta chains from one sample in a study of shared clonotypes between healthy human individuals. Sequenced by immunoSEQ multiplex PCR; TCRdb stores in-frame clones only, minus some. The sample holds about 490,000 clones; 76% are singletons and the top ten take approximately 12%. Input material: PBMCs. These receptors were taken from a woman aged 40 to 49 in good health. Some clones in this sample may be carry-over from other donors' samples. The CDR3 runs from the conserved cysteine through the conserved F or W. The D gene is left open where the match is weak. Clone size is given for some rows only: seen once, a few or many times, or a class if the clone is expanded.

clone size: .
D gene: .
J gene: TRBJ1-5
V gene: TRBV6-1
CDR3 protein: CASRPLGLGQPQHF
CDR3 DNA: TGTGCCAGCAGGCCTCTGGGGCTCGGGCAGCCCCAGCATTTT

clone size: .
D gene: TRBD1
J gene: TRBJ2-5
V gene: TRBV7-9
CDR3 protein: CASSLRGGQGGETQYF
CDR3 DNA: TGTGCCAGCAGCTTACGTGGAGGACAGGGTGGAGAGACCCAGTACTTC

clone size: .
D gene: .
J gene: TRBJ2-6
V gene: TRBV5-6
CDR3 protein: CASSLQAPGANVLTF
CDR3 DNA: TGTGCCAGCAGCTTACAGGCCCCTGGGGCCAACGTCCTGACTTTC

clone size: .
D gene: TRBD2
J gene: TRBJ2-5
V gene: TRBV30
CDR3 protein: CAWSILASGETQYF
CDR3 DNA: TGTGCCTGGAGTATACTAGCGTCAGGGGAGACCCAGTACTTC

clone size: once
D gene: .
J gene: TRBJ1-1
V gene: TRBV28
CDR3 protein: CASTYGTEAFF
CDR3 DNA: TGTGCCAGCACCTACGGGACTGAAGCTTTCTTT

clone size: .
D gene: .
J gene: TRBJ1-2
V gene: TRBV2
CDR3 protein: CASSEVQAGYGYTF
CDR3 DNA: TGTGCCAGCAGTGAAGTACAGGCGGGCTATGGCTACACCTTC

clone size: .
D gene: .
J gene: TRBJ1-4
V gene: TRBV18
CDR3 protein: CASSAAGYNEKLFF
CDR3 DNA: TGTGCCAGCTCCGCGGCAGGATATAATGAAAAACTGTTTTTT

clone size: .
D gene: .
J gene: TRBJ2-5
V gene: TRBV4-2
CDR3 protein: CASSQVGGLQETQYF
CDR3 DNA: TGTGCCAGCAGCCAAGTCGGCGGGCTTCAAGAGACCCAGTACTTC

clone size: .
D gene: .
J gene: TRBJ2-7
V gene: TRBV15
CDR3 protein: CATSRDVAGQGYEQYF
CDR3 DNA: TGTGCCACCAGCAGAGATGTAGCGGGACAGGGTTACGAGCAGTACTTC

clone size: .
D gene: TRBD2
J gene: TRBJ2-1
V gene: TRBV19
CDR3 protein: CASSIAAGGYNEQFF
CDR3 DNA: TGTGCCAGTAGTATAGCAGCGGGAGGTTACAATGAGCAGTTCTTC

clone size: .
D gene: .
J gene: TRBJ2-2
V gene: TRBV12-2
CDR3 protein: CASRLRTRRNTGELFF
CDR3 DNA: TGTGCAAGTCGCCTTCGGACTAGGCGGAACACCGGGGAGCTGTTTTTT

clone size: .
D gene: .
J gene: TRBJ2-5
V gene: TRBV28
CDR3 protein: CASNKRRGLGKETQYF
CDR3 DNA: TGTGCCAGCAACAAAAGGCGGGGCCTCGGAAAAGAGACCCAGTACTTC

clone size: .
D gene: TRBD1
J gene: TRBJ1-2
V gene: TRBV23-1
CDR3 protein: CASTLRRTGDRGYTF
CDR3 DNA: TGCGCCAGCACGCTACGTAGGACAGGAGATCGGGGCTACACCTTC

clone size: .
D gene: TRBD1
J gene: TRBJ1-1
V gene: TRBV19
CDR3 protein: CASIRTGTNTEAFF
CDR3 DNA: TGTGCCAGTATTCGGACAGGAACGAACACTGAAGCTTTCTTT

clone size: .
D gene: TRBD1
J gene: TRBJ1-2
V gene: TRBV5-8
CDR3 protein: CASSLVTGGHGYTF
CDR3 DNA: TGTGCCAGCAGCTTGGTGACAGGGGGGCATGGCTACACCTTC

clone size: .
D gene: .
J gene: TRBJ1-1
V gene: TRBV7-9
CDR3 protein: CASSPKGSTETEAFF
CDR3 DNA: TGTGCCAGCAGCCCTAAGGGCTCTACGGAGACTGAAGCTTTCTTT

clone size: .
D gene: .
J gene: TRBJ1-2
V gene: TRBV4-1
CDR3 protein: CASSQVLAGNNYGYTF
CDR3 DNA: TGCGCCAGCAGCCAAGTTCTAGCGGGGAATAACTATGGCTACACCTTC

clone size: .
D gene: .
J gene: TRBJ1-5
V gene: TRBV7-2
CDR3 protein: CASSLAGEGKPQHF
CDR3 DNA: TGTGCCAGCAGCTTAGCGGGGGAAGGGAAGCCCCAGCATTTT

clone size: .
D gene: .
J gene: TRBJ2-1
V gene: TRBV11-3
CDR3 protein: CASSLGLYNEQFF
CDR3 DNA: TGTGCCAGCTCCCTTGGGCTGTACAATGAGCAGTTCTTC

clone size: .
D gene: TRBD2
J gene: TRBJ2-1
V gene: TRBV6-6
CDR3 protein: CASRPNLAGYNEQFF
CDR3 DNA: TGTGCCAGCAGACCCAACCTAGCGGGCTACAATGAGCAGTTCTTC

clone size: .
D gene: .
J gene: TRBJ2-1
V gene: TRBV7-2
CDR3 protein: CASSLGGVGEQFF
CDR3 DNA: TGTGCCAGCAGCTTAGGGGGAGTCGGTGAGCAGTTCTTC

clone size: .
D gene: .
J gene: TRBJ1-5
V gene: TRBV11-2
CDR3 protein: CASSLDPGQPQHF
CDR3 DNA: TGTGCCAGCAGCTTAGATCCGGGTCAGCCCCAGCATTTT

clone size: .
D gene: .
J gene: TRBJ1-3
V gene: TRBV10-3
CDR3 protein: CAISESIIRDSGNTIYF
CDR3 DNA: TGTGCCATCAGTGAGTCGATAATCAGGGACTCTGGAAACACCATATATTTT

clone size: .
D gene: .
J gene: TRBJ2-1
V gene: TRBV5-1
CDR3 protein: CASSLDSPGDEQFF
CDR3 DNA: TGCGCCAGCAGCTTGGATTCACCCGGGGATGAGCAGTTCTTC

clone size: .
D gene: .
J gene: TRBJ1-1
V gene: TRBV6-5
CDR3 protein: CASSYRRAFF
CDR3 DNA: TGTGCCAGCAGTTACCGGAGAGCTTTCTTT

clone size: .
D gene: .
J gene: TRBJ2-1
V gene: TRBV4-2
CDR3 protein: CASSQDVDEQFF
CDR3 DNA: TGTGCCAGCAGCCAAGACGTGGATGAGCAGTTCTTC

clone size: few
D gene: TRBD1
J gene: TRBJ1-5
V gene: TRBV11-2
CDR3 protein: CASSLGSGGDGNQPQHF
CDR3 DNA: TGTGCCAGCAGCTTAGGGTCAGGGGGGGACGGCAATCAGCCCCAGCATTTT

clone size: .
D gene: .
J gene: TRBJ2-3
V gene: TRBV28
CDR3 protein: CASSRRTGTDTQYF
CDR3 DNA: TGTGCCAGCAGCAGGAGGACAGGCACAGATACGCAGTATTTT

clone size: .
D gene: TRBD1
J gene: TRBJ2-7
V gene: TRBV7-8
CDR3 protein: CASSSQGTGPYEQYF
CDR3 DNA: TGTGCCAGCAGCTCCCAGGGGACAGGACCCTACGAGCAGTACTTC

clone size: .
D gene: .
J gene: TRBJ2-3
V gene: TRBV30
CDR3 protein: CAWSVQGFGDTQYF
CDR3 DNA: TGTGCCTGGAGTGTACAGGGTTTCGGGGATACGCAGTATTTT

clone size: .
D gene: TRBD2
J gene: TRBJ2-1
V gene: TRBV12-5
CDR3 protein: CASAYRRIPGLAGGSSYNEQFF
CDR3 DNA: TGTGCTAGTGCTTACCGGCGTATACCGGGACTAGCGGGCGGAAGCTCCTACAATGAGCAGTTCTTC

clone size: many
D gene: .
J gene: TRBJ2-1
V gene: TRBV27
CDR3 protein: CASSPGPQSLSGQFF
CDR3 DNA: TGTGCCAGCAGCCCGGGACCCCAAAGCCTGTCGGGACAGTTCTTC

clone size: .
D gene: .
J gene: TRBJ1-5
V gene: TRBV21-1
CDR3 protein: CASSRTGGYQPQHF
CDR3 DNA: TGTGCCAGCAGCAGGACAGGGGGCTATCAGCCCCAGCATTTT

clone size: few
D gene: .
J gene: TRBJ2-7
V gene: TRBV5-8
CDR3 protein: CASSLDTGLGYEQYF
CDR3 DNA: TGTGCCAGCAGCTTGGACACCGGGTTAGGCTACGAGCAGTACTTC

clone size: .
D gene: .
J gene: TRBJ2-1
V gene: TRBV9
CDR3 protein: CASSVVGGMNEQFF
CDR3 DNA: TGTGCCAGCAGCGTAGTTGGAGGGATGAATGAGCAGTTCTTC

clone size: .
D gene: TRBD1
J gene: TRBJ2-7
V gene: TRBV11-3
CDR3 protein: CASSLAGTGNEQYF
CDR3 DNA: TGTGCCAGCAGCTTAGCCGGGACAGGGAACGAGCAGTACTTC

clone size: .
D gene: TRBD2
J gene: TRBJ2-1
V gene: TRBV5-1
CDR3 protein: CASSPGPILSGGGNNEQFF
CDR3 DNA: TGCGCCAGCAGCCCCGGGCCCATCCTTAGCGGGGGTGGGAACAATGAGCAGTTCTTC

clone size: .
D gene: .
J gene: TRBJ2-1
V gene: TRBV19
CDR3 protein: CASSMGGEQFF
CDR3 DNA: TGTGCCAGTAGTATGGGAGGAGAGCAGTTCTTC

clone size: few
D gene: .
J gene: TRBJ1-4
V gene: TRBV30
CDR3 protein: CAWSHAGGWNEKLFF
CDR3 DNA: TGTGCCTGGAGTCACGCGGGGGGGTGGAATGAAAAACTGTTTTTT

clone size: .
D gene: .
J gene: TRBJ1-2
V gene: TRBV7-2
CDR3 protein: CASSLRQVYGYTF
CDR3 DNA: TGTGCCAGCAGCTTACGGCAGGTCTATGGCTACACCTTC

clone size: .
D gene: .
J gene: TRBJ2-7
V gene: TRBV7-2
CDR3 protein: CASSPRRGSDEQYF
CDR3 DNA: TGTGCCAGCAGCCCTCGGCGGGGTTCTGACGAGCAGTACTTC

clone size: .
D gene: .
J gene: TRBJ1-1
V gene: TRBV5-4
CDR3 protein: CASSYDRITEAFF
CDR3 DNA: TGTGCCAGCAGCTACGACAGGATCACTGAAGCTTTCTTT

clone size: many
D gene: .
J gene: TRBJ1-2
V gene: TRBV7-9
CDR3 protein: CASSLALGDTLYGYTF
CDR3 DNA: TGTGCCAGCAGCTTAGCGCTTGGGGACACTTTATATGGCTACACCTTC

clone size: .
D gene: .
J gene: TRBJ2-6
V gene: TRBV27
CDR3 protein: CASSFAGASSGANVLTF
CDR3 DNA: TGTGCCAGCAGTTTTGCAGGGGCAAGCTCTGGGGCCAACGTCCTGACTTTC

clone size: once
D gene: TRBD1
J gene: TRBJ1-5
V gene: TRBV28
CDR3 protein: CASSLPGTGNQPQHF
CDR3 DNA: TGTGCCAGCAGTTTGCCCGGGACAGGCAATCAGCCCCAGCATTTT

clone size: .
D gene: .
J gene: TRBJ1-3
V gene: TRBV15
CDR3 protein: CATSTRTDSGNTIYF
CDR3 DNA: TGTGCCACCAGCACCCGGACGGACTCTGGAAACACCATATATTTT

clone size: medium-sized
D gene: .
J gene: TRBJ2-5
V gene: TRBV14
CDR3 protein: CASSQPALRETQYF
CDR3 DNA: TGTGCCAGCAGCCAACCAGCTCTTCGTGAGACCCAGTACTTC

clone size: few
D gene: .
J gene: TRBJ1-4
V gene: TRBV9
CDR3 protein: CASSAQEKATNEKLFF
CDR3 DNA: TGTGCCAGCAGCGCACAGGAAAAGGCAACTAATGAAAAACTGTTTTTT

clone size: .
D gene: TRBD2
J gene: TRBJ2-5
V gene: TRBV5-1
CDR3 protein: CASSPGLAGQETQYF
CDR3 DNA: TGCGCCAGCAGCCCGGGACTAGCGGGACAAGAGACCCAGTACTTC

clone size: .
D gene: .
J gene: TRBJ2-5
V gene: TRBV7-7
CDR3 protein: CASSSLTGETQYF
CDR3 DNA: TGTGCTAGCAGCTCGCTTACAGGGGAGACCCAGTACTTC

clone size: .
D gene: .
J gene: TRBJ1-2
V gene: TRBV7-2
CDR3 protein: CASSLEAYGYTF
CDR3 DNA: TGTGCCAGCAGCTTAGAGGCATATGGCTACACCTTC

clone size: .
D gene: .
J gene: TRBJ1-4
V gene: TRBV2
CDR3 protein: CASSEGVGLSNEKLFF
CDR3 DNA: TGTGCCAGCAGTGAAGGCGTCGGTCTGTCTAATGAAAAACTGTTTTTT

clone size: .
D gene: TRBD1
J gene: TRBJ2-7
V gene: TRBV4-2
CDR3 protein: CASSQDSAGGVYEQYF
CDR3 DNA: TGTGCCAGCAGCCAAGATTCGGCAGGGGGAGTCTACGAGCAGTACTTC

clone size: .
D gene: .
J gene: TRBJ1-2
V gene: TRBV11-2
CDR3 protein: CASSNRNYGYTF
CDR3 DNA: TGTGCCAGCAGCAACAGAAACTATGGCTACACCTTC

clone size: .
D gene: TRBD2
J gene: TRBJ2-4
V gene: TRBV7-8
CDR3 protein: CASSPRGGAGNIQYF
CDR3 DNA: TGTGCCAGCAGCCCCCGGGGGGGAGCAGGGAACATTCAGTACTTC